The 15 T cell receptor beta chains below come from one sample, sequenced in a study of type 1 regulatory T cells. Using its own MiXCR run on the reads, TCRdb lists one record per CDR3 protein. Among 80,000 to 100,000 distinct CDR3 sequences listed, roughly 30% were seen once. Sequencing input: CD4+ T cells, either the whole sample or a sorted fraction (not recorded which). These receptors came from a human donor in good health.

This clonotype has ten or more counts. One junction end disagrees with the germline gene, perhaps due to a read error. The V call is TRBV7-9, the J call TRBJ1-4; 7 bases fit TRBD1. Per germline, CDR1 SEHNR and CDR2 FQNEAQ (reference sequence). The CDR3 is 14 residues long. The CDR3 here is CASSLAGTVEKLFF. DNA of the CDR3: TGTGCCAGCAGCCTAGCCGGGACAGTTGAAAAACTGTTTTTT.

The CDR3 bases are TGCGCCAGCAGCACCAACCGACAGGGGCCCGGGATCAATGAGCAGTTCTTC. Translated: CASSTNRQGPGINEQFF. J is TRBJ2-1 and V is TRBV5-1, with TRBD1 matching 8 bases. Trimming took 4 bases from V and 6 from J; bases not matched to a gene: 15. Germline CDR1 reads SGHRS; CDR2 reads YFSETQ. CDR3 size: 17 residues.

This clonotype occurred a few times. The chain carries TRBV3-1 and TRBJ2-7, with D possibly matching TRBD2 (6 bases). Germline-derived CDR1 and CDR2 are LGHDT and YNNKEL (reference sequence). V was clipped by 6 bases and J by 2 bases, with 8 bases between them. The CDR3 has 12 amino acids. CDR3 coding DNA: TGTGCCAGCAGGGGACTTCCCTACGAGCAGTACTTC. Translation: CASRGLPYEQYF.

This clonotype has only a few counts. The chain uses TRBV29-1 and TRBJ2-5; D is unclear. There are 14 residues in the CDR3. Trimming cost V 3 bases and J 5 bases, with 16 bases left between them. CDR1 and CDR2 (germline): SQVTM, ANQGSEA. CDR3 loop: CSVDWWPAGETQYF. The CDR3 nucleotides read TGCAGCGTTGATTGGTGGCCGGCTGGGGAGACCCAGTACTTC.

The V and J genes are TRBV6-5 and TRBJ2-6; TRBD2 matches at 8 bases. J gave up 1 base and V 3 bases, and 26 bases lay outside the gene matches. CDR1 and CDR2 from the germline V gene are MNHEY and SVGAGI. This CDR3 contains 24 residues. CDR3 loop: CASSYSAYRPPREGPTSGANVLTF. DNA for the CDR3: TGTGCCAGCAGTTATAGTGCTTATCGCCCCCCCCGGGAGGGCCCTACTTCTGGGGCCAACGTCCTGACTTTC.

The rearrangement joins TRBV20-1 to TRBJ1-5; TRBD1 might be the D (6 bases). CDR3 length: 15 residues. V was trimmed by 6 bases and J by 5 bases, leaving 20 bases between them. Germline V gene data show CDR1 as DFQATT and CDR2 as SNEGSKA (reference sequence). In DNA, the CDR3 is TGCAGTGCCATACAGGGTGGGTTTTTTGATCAGCCCCAGCATTTT. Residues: CSAIQGGFFDQPQHF.

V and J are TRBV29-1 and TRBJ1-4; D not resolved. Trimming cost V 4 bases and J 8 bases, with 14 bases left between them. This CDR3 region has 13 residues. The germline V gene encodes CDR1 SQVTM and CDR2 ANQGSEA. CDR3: CSVGAGVGEKLFF. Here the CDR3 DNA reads TGCAGCGTTGGTGCGGGTGTAGGGGAAAAACTGTTTTTT.

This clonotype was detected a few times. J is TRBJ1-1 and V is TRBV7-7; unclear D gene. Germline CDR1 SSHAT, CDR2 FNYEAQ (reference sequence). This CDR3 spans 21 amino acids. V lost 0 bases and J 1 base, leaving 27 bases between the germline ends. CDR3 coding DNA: TGTGCCAGCAGCTTAGCTCGCGGTTGGCAGGTGGAGTCGTACTCGAACACTGAAGCTTTCTTT. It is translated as CASSLARGWQVESYSNTEAFF.

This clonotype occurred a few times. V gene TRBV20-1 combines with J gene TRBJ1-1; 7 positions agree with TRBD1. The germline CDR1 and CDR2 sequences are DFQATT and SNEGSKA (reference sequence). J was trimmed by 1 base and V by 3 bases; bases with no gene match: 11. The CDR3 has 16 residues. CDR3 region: CSARKGRGWRNTEAFF. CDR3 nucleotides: TGCAGTGCTAGGAAGGGCAGGGGGTGGAGGAACACTGAAGCTTTCTTT.

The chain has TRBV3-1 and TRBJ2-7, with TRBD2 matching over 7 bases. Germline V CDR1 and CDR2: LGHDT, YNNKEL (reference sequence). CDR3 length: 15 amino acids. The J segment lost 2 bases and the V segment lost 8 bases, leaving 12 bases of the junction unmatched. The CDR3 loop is CASGGPERGAYEQYF. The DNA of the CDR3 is TGTGCCAGCGGTGGTCCGGAGCGGGGCGCCTACGAGCAGTACTTC.

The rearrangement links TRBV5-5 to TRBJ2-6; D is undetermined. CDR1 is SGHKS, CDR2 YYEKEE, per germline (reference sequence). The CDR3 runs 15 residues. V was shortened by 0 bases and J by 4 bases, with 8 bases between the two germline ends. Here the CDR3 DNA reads TGTGCCAGCAGCTTGGGGCTACAGGGGGCCAACGTCCTGACTTTC. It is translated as CASSLGLQGANVLTF.

CDR3 sequence: CSARGPGTSGLPSYNEQFF. The CDR3 nucleotides are TGCAGTGCTAGGGGGCCCGGGACTAGCGGGCTCCCCTCCTACAATGAGCAGTTCTTC. The V and J genes are TRBV20-1 and TRBJ2-1; 12 bases line up with TRBD2. The V gene's germline CDR1 is DFQATT and CDR2 SNEGSKA (reference sequence). The CDR3 is made up of 19 amino acids. Trimming cost V 3 bases and J 0 bases; bases outside gene matches: 12.

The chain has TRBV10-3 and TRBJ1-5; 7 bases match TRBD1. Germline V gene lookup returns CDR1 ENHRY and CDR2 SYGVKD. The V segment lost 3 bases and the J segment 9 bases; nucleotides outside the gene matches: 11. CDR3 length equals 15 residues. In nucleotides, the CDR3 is TGTGCCATCAGTGATTCCGCAGGGGGGACGGGGCCCCAGCATTTT. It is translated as CAISDSAGGTGPQHF.

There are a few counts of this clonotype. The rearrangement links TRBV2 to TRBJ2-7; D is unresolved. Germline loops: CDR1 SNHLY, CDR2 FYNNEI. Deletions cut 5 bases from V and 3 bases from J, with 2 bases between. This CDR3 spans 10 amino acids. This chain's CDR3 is CASSNYEQYF. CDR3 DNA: TGTGCCAGCAGTAACTACGAGCAGTACTTC.

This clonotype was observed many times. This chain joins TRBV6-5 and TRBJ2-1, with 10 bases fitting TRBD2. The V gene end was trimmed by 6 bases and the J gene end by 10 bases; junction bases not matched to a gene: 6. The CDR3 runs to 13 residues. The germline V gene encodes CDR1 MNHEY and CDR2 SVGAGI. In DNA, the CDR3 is TGTGCCAGCAGATCGGCTAGCGGGAGCGAGCAGTTCTTC. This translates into CASRSASGSEQFF.